These 30 T cell receptor beta chains came from one sample sequenced in a study of blood T cell repertoires in COVID-19. Sequenced by immunoSEQ multiplex PCR; TCRdb stores in-frame clones only, minus some. The profile shows some 390,000 clones, 80% to 90% of them singletons. Sequencing was done on a sample of PBMCs or T cells enriched from blood (not recorded which). These receptor sequences come from a young man who had recovered from COVID-19.

The rearrangement links TRBV5-1 to TRBJ2-7; 9 bases line up with TRBD2. Germline-derived CDR1 and CDR2 are SGHRS and YFSETQ. This CDR3 spans 15 amino acids. V lost 1 base to trimming and J lost 4 bases; unmatched junction nucleotides: 6. The CDR3 region is CASSLTTSGTYEQYF. Here the CDR3 DNA reads TGCGCCAGCAGCTTGACGACTAGCGGCACTTACGAGCAGTACTTC.

Turning to this clone: Other DNA sequences in this specimen translate into the identical CDR3. The chain couples TRBV28 to TRBJ2-6; TRBD1 aligns across 10 bases. Per the germline V gene, CDR1 is MDHEN and CDR2 is SYDVKM. CDR3 length: 17 amino acids. The trim removed 4 bases at V and 4 bases at J, leaving 7 bases unmatched. In DNA, the CDR3 is TGTGCCAGCAGTTCCGGGACAGGGGTCTCCGGGGCCAACGTCCTGACTTTC. Translating gives CASSSGTGVSGANVLTF.

The rearrangement joins TRBV11-3 to TRBJ2-1, with 7 bases matching TRBD1. Per germline, CDR1 SGHNT and CDR2 YENEEA. Trimming at V came to 2 bases and at J to 5 bases, leaving 6 bases not matched to a gene. The CDR3 totals 15 residues. CDR3 in amino acids: CASSLSGGLHNEQFF. The CDR3 DNA follows: TGTGCCAGCAGCTTATCAGGGGGTCTACACAATGAGCAGTTCTTC.

This rearrangement joins TRBV15 to TRBJ2-5, with TRBD1 identical over 7 bases. The trim removed 3 bases at V and 1 base at J, leaving 2 bases unmatched. The CDR3 sequence is 14 residues long. Germline V gene data show CDR1 as LNHNV and CDR2 as YYDKDF (reference sequence). Here the CDR3 DNA reads TGTGCCACCAGCAGTGACAGGGTCCAAGAGACCCAGTACTTC. This gives the protein CATSSDRVQETQYF.

The chain couples TRBV7-8 to TRBJ2-2, with 8 bases fitting TRBD2. The V segment lost 5 bases and the J segment 5 bases; nucleotides outside the gene matches: 10. This CDR3 region has 16 residues. The V gene's germline CDR1 is SGHVS and CDR2 FQNEAQ. CDR3 protein: CASSLGVAGNTGELFF. CDR3 DNA: TGTGCCAGCAGCCTAGGGGTAGCGGGAAATACCGGGGAGCTGTTTTTT. Based on the CDR3 plus reference TRBV7-8 and TRBJ2-2, the full variable domain is GAGVSQSPRYKVAKRGQDVALRCDPISGHVSLFWYQQALGQGPEFLTYFQNEAQLDKSGLPSDRFFAERPEGSVSTLKIQRTQQEDSAVYLCASSLGVAGNTGELFFGEGSRLTVL.

Notes on this clone: At the DNA level, this CDR3 is encoded by other sequences in the same sample as well. This chain links TRBV15 with TRBJ1-1; D is possibly TRBD1 (6 bases). With 0 bases removed from V and 5 bases from J, the gap between germline ends came to 13 bases. This CDR3 has 15 amino acids. CDR1 is LNHNV, CDR2 YYDKDF, per germline (reference sequence). CDR3 residues: CATSRDLGAVTEAFF. The CDR3 DNA is TGTGCCACCAGCAGAGATTTGGGGGCGGTTACTGAAGCTTTCTTT.

The J gene is TRBJ2-4, the V gene TRBV28; maybe TRBD1 (6 bases). V was trimmed by 5 bases and J by 2 bases, leaving 10 bases between them. In germline, CDR1 is MDHEN, CDR2 SYDVKM. CDR3 size: 14 residues. CDR3 DNA sequence: TGTGCCAGCAGTCTACAGGGATCCAAAAACATTCAGTACTTC. This codes for CASSLQGSKNIQYF.

V is TRBV12-5 and J is TRBJ1-1, with 7 positions matching TRBD1. The germline V gene encodes CDR1 LGHNT and CDR2 FRNRAP. With V trimmed by 6 bases and J by 8 bases, 9 bases remained unmatched. The CDR3 extends over 13 amino acids. This chain's CDR3 is CASGLGQEAEAFF. The CDR3 DNA reads TGTGCTAGTGGCCTAGGACAGGAGGCCGAAGCTTTCTTT.

This clone was observed a handful of times. The chain carries TRBV6-5 and TRBJ2-1; 7 nucleotides line up with TRBD2. Trimming at V came to 6 bases and at J to 3 bases, leaving 8 bases not matched to a gene. The germline gives CDR1 MNHEY, CDR2 SVGAGI. CDR3 length: 15 amino acids. The CDR3 spells CASSRPGGSYNEQFF. Here the CDR3 DNA reads TGTGCCAGCAGCCGCCCCGGCGGGAGCTACAATGAGCAGTTCTTC.

This sequence joins TRBV7-9 and TRBJ1-5; D is uncertain. The CDR3 runs to 12 residues. The germline V gene encodes CDR1 SEHNR and CDR2 FQNEAQ (reference sequence). Deletions cut 3 bases from V and 5 bases from J, with 5 bases between. The CDR3 nucleotides are TGTGCCAGCAGCTTCGGTGATCAGCCCCAGCATTTT. Translation gives CASSFGDQPQHF.

The sample holds a few counts of this clone. The CDR3 DNA reads as TGTGCCAGCAGTCCGGACAGGGTTTATGGCTACACCTTC. The encoded protein is CASSPDRVYGYTF. The chain recombines TRBV14 with TRBJ1-2; 8 bases agree with TRBD1. Trimming removed 6 bases from V and 5 bases from J; junction bases left unmatched: 5. This CDR3 comprises 13 residues. From germline, CDR1 is SGHDN and CDR2 FVKESK.

The chain links TRBV11-2 to TRBJ2-7, with 7 positions matching TRBD2. Losses at the gene ends were 7 bases for V and 2 bases for J; bases not matched to a gene: 11. Germline V gene data show CDR1 as SGHAT and CDR2 as FQNNGV. This CDR3 has 15 residues. Here the CDR3 DNA reads TGTGCCAGCACCCTCCCTGGGGGGGTAACCTACGAGCAGTACTTC. Its protein product is CASTLPGGVTYEQYF.

This chain links TRBV5-4 with TRBJ2-2; weak D call: TRBD2 (5 bases). Between the trimmed V and J ends, which lost 2 bases and 1 base, there was a span of 15 bases. The CDR3 extends over 17 amino acids. The germline gives CDR1 SGHNT, CDR2 YYREEE (reference sequence). In DNA form, the CDR3 reads TGTGCCAGCAGCTTCCGGGTTTCGGGATTGAACACCGGGGAGCTGTTTTTT. Residues: CASSFRVSGLNTGELFF.

The chain couples TRBV6-5 to TRBJ2-2, with no clear D. The CDR3 is 14 residues long. V was pared by 2 bases and J by 5 bases, with 9 bases between. Germline CDR1 is MNHEY and CDR2 is SVGAGI. CDR3 sequence (DNA): TGTGCCAGCAGTTACACGTGGCGGACCGGGGAGCTGTTTTTT. It is translated as CASSYTWRTGELFF.

This rearrangement joins TRBV12-3 or TRBV12-4 to TRBJ2-1; 8 nucleotides match TRBD1. The CDR3 runs 11 residues. V was clipped by 6 bases and J by 12 bases; unmatched bases: 4. The CDR3 region is CASSPGTGQFF. The CDR3, as DNA: TGTGCCAGCAGCCCAGGGACAGGGCAGTTCTTC.

The chain has TRBV7-3 and TRBJ2-7; 7 nucleotides agree with TRBD1. The J segment lost 7 bases and the V segment lost 5 bases, leaving 14 bases of the junction unmatched. Germline CDR1 and CDR2: SGHTA and FQGTGA. The CDR3 contains 15 residues. Here the CDR3 DNA reads TGTGCCAGCAGCCCCGCCATTTACAGGGGATGGGAGCAGTACTTC. Protein sequence: CASSPAIYRGWEQYF.

This chain joins TRBV28 and TRBJ2-7, with TRBD1 matching over 9 bases. Germline CDR1 reads MDHEN; CDR2 reads SYDVKM. The V segment lost 6 bases and the J segment 4 bases; nucleotides outside the gene matches: 7. This CDR3 has 14 amino acids. The CDR3 is CASSRPGQGYEQYF. Here the CDR3 DNA reads TGTGCCAGCAGCCGGCCGGGACAGGGTTACGAGCAGTACTTC.

The V call is TRBV6-5, the J call TRBJ2-3; 7 nucleotides align to TRBD2. The V segment lost 4 bases and the J segment 0 bases; nucleotides outside the gene matches: 1. CDR3 length: 14 residues. CDR1 and CDR2 (germline): MNHEY, SVGAGI. The chain's CDR3 is CASSWGGSTDTQYF. CDR3 in DNA: TGTGCCAGCAGTTGGGGGGGGAGCACAGATACGCAGTATTTT.

The V and J genes are TRBV9 and TRBJ2-1; TRBD1 agrees at 8 bases. CDR3 length: 19 amino acids. The germline V gene encodes CDR1 SGDLS and CDR2 YYNGEE. J gave up 4 bases and V 4 bases, and 19 bases lay outside the gene matches. Here the CDR3 DNA reads TGTGCCAGCAGCCCCCGTGGGCAGGGGGCGTCCGGACTATACAATGAGCAGTTCTTC. Protein product: CASSPRGQGASGLYNEQFF.

This clone was seen a single time. In nucleotides, the CDR3 is TGTGCCAGCAGGGTAGCTAGCGGTAACACCGGGGAGCTGTTTTTT. This translates into CASRVASGNTGELFF. The rearrangement links TRBV14 to TRBJ2-2; 7 positions agree with TRBD2. This CDR3 contains 15 residues. Germline V gene data show CDR1 as SGHDN and CDR2 as FVKESK. The J segment lost 2 bases and the V segment lost 6 bases, leaving 6 bases of the junction unmatched.

This clone was observed once. In DNA form, the CDR3 reads TGTGCCAGCAGCTTAGGACAGAGCTCCTATAATTCACCCCTCCACTTT. Translated: CASSLGQSSYNSPLHF. V and J are TRBV7-9 and TRBJ1-6; D perhaps matches TRBD1 (5 bases). V was trimmed by 1 base and J by 0 bases, leaving 7 bases between them. The CDR3 is 16 amino acids. The germline V gene has CDR1 SEHNR and CDR2 FQNEAQ (reference sequence).

J is TRBJ2-7 and V is TRBV5-1; TRBD2 matches 12 bases. The CDR3 runs to 17 residues. Losses at the gene ends were 0 bases for V and 4 bases for J; bases not matched to a gene: 8. Per germline, CDR1 SGHRS and CDR2 YFSETQ. The CDR3 DNA reads as TGCGCCAGCAGCTTGGAGGCTAGCGGGAGGGGAGCATACGAGCAGTACTTC. Translating it yields CASSLEASGRGAYEQYF.

The chain recombines TRBV19 with TRBJ1-1; 7 nucleotides match TRBD1. This CDR3 spans 18 amino acids. V lost 4 bases, J lost 0 bases, and 14 bases stayed unmatched. Looked up from germline, CDR1 is LNHDA and CDR2 is SQIVND (reference sequence). The CDR3 coding sequence is TGTGCCAGTAGTAGAAGGACAGGCGGAACTCTCATGAACACTGAAGCTTTCTTT. Its protein is CASSRRTGGTLMNTEAFF.

The gene calls are TRBV12-3 or TRBV12-4 and TRBJ2-1, with D maybe TRBD2 (6 bases). Trimming cost V 4 bases and J 10 bases, with 14 bases left between them. The CDR3 is 13 amino acids. CDR3 protein: CASSSRLAYEQFF. CDR3 coding DNA: TGTGCCAGCAGTTCAAGGCTAGCGTACGAGCAGTTCTTC.

The V call is TRBV5-4, the J call TRBJ2-7; TRBD1 aligns across 7 bases. Germline CDR1 reads SGHNT; CDR2 reads YYREEE (reference sequence). The junction had 3 bases not matched to a gene; V was cut back by 3 bases and J by 3 bases. The CDR3 totals 13 residues. In DNA, the CDR3 is TGTGCCAGCAGCTCAAACAGGGGCTACGAGCAGTACTTC. Translated: CASSSNRGYEQYF.

J is TRBJ1-5 and V is TRBV27; D unresolved. This CDR3 comprises 15 residues. CDR1 is MNHEY and CDR2 is SMNVEV in the germline V gene (reference sequence). The V and J ends lost 2 bases and 0 bases respectively, with 8 bases between them. The CDR3 DNA sequence: TGTGCCAGCAGTTTAAACAGCTATAGCAATCAGCCCCAGCATTTT. Protein product: CASSLNSYSNQPQHF.

The chain carries TRBV28 and TRBJ1-1; tentatively, D is TRBD1 (5 bases). The CDR3 is made up of 14 amino acids. Germline CDR1 and CDR2: MDHEN and SYDVKM. Between the trimmed V and J ends, which lost 5 bases and 4 bases, there was a span of 14 bases. The CDR3 loop reads CASSPQGVGTEAFF. The DNA for the CDR3 is TGTGCCAGCAGTCCACAAGGGGTTGGCACTGAAGCTTTCTTT.

The rearrangement uses TRBV7-9 and TRBJ2-7; D unresolved. Germline-derived CDR1 and CDR2 are SEHNR and FQNEAQ (reference sequence). This CDR3 is built from 14 residues. The V and J ends lost 1 base and 5 bases respectively, with 12 bases between them. CDR3 nucleotide sequence: TGTGCCAGCAGCTTAGTTGTGGGCATCAACGAGCAGTACTTC. Translated, it gives CASSLVVGINEQYF.

The chain combines TRBV6-5 with TRBJ1-2, with 7 bases matching TRBD1. Per the germline V gene, CDR1 is MNHEY and CDR2 is SVGAGI. Trimming at V came to 4 bases and at J to 2 bases, leaving 7 bases not matched to a gene. The CDR3 is made up of 15 amino acids. The CDR3 DNA is TGTGCCAGCAGTTTCGCCGGGACAGAGAACTATGGCTACACCTTC. It translates to CASSFAGTENYGYTF.

The genes are TRBV10-3 and TRBJ2-1; no reliable D call. Trimming stripped 4 bases from V and 3 bases from J, with 16 bases between. The V gene's germline CDR1 is ENHRY and CDR2 SYGVKD. The CDR3 totals 16 residues. In DNA form, the CDR3 reads TGTGCCATCAGTGCCCTCTCACGATCCTACTACAATGAGCAGTTCTTC. Translating it yields CAISALSRSYYNEQFF.